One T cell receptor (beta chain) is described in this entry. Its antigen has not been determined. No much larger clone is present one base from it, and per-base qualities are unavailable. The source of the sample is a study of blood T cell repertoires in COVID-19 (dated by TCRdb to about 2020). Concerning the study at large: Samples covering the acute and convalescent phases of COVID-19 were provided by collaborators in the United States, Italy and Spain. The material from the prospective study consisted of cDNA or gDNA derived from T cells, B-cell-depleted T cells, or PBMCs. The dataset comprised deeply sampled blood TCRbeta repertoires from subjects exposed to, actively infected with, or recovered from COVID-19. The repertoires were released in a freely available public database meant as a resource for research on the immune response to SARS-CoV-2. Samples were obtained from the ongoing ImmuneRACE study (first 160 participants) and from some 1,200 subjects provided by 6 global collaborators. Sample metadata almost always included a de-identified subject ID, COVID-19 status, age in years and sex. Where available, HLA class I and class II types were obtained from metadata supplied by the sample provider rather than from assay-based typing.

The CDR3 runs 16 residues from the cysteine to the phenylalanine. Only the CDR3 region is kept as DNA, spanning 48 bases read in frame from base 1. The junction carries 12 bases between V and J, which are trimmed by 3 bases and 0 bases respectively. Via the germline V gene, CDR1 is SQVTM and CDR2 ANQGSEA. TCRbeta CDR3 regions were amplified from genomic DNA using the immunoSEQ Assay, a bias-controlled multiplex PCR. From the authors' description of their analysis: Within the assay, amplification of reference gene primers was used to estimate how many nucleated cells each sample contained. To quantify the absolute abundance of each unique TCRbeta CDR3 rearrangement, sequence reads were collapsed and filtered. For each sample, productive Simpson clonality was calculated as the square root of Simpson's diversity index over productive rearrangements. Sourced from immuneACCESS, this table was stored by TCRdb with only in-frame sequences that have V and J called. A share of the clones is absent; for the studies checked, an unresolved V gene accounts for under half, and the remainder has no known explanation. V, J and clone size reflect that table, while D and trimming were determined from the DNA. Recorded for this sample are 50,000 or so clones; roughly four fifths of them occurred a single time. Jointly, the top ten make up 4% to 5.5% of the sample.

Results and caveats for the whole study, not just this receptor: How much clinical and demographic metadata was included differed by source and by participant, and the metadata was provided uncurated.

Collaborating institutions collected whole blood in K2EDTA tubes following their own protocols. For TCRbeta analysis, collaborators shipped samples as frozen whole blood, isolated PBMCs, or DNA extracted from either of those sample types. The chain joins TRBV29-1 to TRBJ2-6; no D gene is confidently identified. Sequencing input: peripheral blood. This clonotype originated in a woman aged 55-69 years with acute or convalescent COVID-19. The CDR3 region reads CSVELGQHSGANVLTF. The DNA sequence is TGCAGCGTTGAGCTGGGCCAGCACTCTGGGGCCAACGTCCTGACTTTC.